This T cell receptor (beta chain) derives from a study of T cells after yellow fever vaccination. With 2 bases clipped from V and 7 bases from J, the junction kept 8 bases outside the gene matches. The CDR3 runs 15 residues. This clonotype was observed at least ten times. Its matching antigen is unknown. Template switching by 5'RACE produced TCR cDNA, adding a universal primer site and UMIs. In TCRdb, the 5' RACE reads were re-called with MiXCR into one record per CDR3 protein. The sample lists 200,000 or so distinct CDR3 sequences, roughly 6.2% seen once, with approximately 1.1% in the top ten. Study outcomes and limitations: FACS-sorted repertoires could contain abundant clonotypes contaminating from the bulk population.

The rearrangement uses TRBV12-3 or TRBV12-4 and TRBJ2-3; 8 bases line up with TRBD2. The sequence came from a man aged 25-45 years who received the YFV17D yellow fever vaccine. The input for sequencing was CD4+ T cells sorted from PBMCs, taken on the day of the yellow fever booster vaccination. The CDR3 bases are TGTGCCAGCAGTTTATCCAGCGGGAGTCGGAATACGCAGTATTTT. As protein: CASSLSSGSRNTQYF.